This T cell receptor beta chain was found in a study of T-cell memory formation after mild COVID-19. The CDR3 is made up of 15 amino acids. Trimming shortened V by 1 base and J by 0 bases, and 10 bases separated the two germline ends. CDR1 LGHDT and CDR2 YNNKEL come from the germline V gene (reference sequence). This clonotype was seen a few times. Using its own MiXCR run on the 5' RACE reads, TCRdb lists one record per CDR3 protein. The sample contains 210,000 or so distinct CDR3 sequences, more than 9% of which appear only once. Source material: PBMCs or a T cell subset sorted from them (not recorded which). This chain connects TRBV3-1 to TRBJ2-7, with D possibly matching TRBD1 (6 bases). The sequence derives from a man between 18 and 29 years old who had mild COVID-19 (a few samples of this study predate the infection). Cell type and time point are not known. The CDR3 loop is CASSQATGFSYEQYF. The DNA for the CDR3 is TGTGCCAGCAGCCAAGCGACAGGATTCTCCTACGAGCAGTACTTC.